The clone carrying this TCR beta chain was seen a handful of times. Its specificity is unknown. This sample was taken from a study of early T cells in non-severe SARS-CoV-2 infection. Study details: Sequencing of unsorted whole blood was done on bulk RNA, leaving chains unpaired. Study-wide findings and caveats: VDJdb matching skewed toward anti-spike CD8 responses, missing private and CD4 specificities.

Separate cDNA molecules each had unique molecular identifiers attached to them. TCRdb analysed the 5' RACE reads with MiXCR anew, one entry per CDR3 protein. The table records 75,000 to 100,000 distinct CDR3 sequences, around 16% of them present only once. The V segment lost 3 bases and the J segment 4 bases; nucleotides outside the gene matches: 5. The CDR3 covers 14 residues. CDR1 is DFQATT, CDR2 SNEGSKA, per germline (reference sequence). The chain uses TRBV20-1 and TRBJ1-1; TRBD1 aligns across 10 bases. The sample consisted of whole blood. This sequence originates from an adult who was a healthcare worker with PCR-confirmed SARS-CoV-2 infection or an uninfected control (not recorded which). Written as DNA, the CDR3 is TGCAGTGCTAGGACAGGGGGCGCGGGCACTGAAGCTTTCTTT. The encoded protein is CSARTGGAGTEAFF.